This T cell receptor beta chain originates from a study of blood T cell repertoires in COVID-19. Assay: immunoSEQ multiplex PCR; the TCRdb copy retains only in-frame clones and omits some. Of about 400,000 clones in the sample, just under 90% are singletons; the top ten hold 1.7%. Per the germline V gene, CDR1 is MNHEY and CDR2 is SVGEGT. With 2 bases clipped from V and 7 bases from J, the junction kept 8 bases outside the gene matches. The CDR3 has 16 amino acids. All recovered Cohort 3 donors got two negative PCRs, got clearance, or saw symptom resolution. V is TRBV6-2 or TRBV6-3 and J is TRBJ2-3; 11 positions agree with TRBD2. The sequencing sample was made of PBMCs or T cells enriched from blood (not recorded which). This clonotype originated in a woman aged 25 to 39 who had recovered from COVID-19. In nucleotides, the CDR3 is TGTGCCAGCAGTTACGGGTTAGCGGGAGGGCCCTATACGCAGTATTTT. Translated, it gives CASSYGLAGGPYTQYF.